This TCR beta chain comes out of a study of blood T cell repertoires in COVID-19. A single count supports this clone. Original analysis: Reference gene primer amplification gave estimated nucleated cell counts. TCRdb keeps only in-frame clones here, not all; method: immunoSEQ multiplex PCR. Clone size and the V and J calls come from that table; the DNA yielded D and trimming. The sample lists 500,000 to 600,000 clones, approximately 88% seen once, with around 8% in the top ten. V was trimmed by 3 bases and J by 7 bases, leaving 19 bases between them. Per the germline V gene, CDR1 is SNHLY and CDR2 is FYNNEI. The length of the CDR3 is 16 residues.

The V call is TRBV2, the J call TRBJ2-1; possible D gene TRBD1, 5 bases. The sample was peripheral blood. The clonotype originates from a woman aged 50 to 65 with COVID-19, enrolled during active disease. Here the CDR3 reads CASSENPGNLVNEQFF. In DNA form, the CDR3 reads TGTGCCAGCAGTGAGAACCCAGGGAATCTTGTTAATGAGCAGTTCTTC.